This TCR beta chain is from a study of TIL therapy for anti-PD-1-resistant metastatic lung cancer. On the study more broadly: Median tumor mutation burden was under 1.9 mutations per megabase. Study-level findings and limits: Infused TIL clonotypes partially replaced the baseline blood repertoire, then decayed over months.

Sequencing used immunoSEQ v3. Assay used: immunoSEQ multiplex PCR; TCRdb lists only in-frame clones, some missing. The sample records 40,000 to 60,000 clones, around 80% being singletons. Note on this clone: The antigen remains unidentified.

Looked up from germline, CDR1 is SGHRS and CDR2 is YFSETQ. This CDR3 has 16 amino acids. V lost 4 bases to trimming and J lost 4 bases, with 17 bases between them. Time point reported: pre-treatment sample, taken before nivolumab and TIL therapy. Stage 4 NSCLC adults joined between 2017 and January 2020. This clonotype was obtained from a woman aged 30 to 85 with non-small cell lung cancer. The V gene is TRBV5-1, the J gene TRBJ2-2, with D uncertain. This material consisted of blood, taken at baseline. CDR3 residues: CASSLATTPGTGELFF. The DNA of the CDR3 is TGCGCCAGCAGCCTCGCGACCACCCCCGGCACCGGGGAGCTGTTTTTT.